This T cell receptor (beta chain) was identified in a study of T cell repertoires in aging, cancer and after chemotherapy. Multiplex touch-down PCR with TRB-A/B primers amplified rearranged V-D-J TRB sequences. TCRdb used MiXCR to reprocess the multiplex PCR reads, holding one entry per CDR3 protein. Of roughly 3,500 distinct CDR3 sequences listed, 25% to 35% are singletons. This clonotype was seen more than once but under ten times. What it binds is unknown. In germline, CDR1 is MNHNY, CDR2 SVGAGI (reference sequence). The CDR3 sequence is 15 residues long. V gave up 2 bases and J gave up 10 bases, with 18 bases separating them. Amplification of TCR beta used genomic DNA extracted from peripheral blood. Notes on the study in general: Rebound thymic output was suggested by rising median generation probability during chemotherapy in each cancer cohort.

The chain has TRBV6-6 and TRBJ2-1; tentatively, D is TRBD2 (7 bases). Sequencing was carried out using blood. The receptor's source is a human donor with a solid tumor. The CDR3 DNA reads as TGTGCCAGCAGTTACGCGTGGGGGGGCCCGGGGGAGCAGTTCTTC. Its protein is CASSYAWGGPGEQFF.